Listed below are T cell receptor beta chains from one sample, sequenced in a study of blood T cells in healthy people across ages. From the 5' RACE reads, TCRdb called clonotypes with MiXCR, one entry per CDR3 protein. The data contain about 770,000 distinct CDR3 sequences, under 45% of them seen just once; the ten biggest clones take up roughly 18%. The sample comprised blood. These receptors came from a man in his sixties in good health. CDR3s include the opening cysteine and the closing phenylalanine or tryptophan. A D gene is named only where the DNA matches it firmly. Clone size is stated in some rows and not others, as once, few, many or a class when expanded.

v_call	clone_size	j_call	d_call	cdr3_length	cdr3_nt	cdr3_aa
TRBV29-1	NA	TRBJ2-7	NA	15	TGCAGCGCCGCCGAAGACGGGGGCGGATCCTACGAGCAGTACTTC	CSAAEDGGGSYEQYF
TRBV5-1	NA	TRBJ2-1	NA	14	TGCGCCAGCAGCGTCGAAGGGCCCTACAATGAGCAGTTCTTC	CASSVEGPYNEQFF
TRBV7-2	NA	TRBJ2-1	NA	14	TGTGCCAGCACCCGGGACATGGGCTCCTACGAGCAGTTCTTC	CASTRDMGSYEQFF
TRBV20-1	NA	TRBJ2-6	NA	14	TGCAGTGCGGACCGGGGCTCTGGGGCCAACGTCCTGACTTTC	CSADRGSGANVLTF
TRBV4-3	NA	TRBJ2-3	TRBD2	17	TGCGCCAGCAGCCCCGAGACTAGCGGGGGGGTTGGAGATACGCAGTATTTT	CASSPETSGGVGDTQYF
TRBV6-5	few	TRBJ1-2	NA	15	TGTGCCAGCAGCCCGTTTGGGGTGACGAACTATGGCTACACCTTC	CASSPFGVTNYGYTF
TRBV20-1	NA	TRBJ2-1	TRBD1	14	TGCAGTGTCCCCCGGGACAGGGGCCTCCATGAGCAGTTCTTC	CSVPRDRGLHEQFF
TRBV7-2	NA	TRBJ2-3	TRBD2	15	TGTGCCAGCACCCGAACTAGCGGGGGGAAAGATACGCAGTATTTT	CASTRTSGGKDTQYF
TRBV30	NA	TRBJ2-3	TRBD2	14	TGTGGCGGAACGGGACTAGCGGGGGATAATACGCAGTATTTT	CGGTGLAGDNTQYF
TRBV15	few	TRBJ2-1	TRBD2	13	TGTGCCACCAAACTAGCGGGGGATGCTGAGCAGTTCTTC	CATKLAGDAEQFF
TRBV7-2	NA	TRBJ2-7	NA	17	TGTGCCAGCAGCTCAGGGGACGGAACAGGGAACTACAATGAGCAGTACTTC	CASSSGDGTGNYNEQYF
TRBV12-3/TRBV12-4	once	TRBJ1-6	NA	14	TGTGCCAGCAGTTCCGGGGTCCAAAATTCACCCCTCCACTTT	CASSSGVQNSPLHF
TRBV5-6	NA	TRBJ1-2	NA	15	TGTGCCAGCAGCCTTGCCCCGGGAGATCTCTATGGCTACACCTTC	CASSLAPGDLYGYTF
TRBV18	NA	TRBJ1-2	NA	16	TGTGCCAGCTCACCTCGGGAGAGTACTACTAACTATGGCTACACCTTC	CASSPRESTTNYGYTF